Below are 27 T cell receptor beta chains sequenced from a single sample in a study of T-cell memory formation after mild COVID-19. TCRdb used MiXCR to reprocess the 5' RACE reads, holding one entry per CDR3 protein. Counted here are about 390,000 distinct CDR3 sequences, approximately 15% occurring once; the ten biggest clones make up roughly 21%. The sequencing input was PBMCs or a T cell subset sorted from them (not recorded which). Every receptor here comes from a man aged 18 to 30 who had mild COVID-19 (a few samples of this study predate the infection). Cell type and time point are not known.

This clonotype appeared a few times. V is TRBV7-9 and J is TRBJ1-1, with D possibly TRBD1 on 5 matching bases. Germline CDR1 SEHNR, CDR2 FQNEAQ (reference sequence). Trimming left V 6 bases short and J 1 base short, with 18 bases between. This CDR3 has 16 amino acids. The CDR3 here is CASRRPLNGQNTEAFF. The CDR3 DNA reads TGTGCCAGCAGACGGCCTCTTAACGGACAGAACACTGAAGCTTTCTTT.

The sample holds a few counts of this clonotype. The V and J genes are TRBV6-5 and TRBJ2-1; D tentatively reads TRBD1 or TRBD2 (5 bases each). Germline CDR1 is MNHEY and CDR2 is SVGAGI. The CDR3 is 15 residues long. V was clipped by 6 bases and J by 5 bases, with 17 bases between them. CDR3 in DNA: TGTGCCAGCAGCCACCAGGGCGACGGGGACAATGAGCAGTTCTTC. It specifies CASSHQGDGDNEQFF.

CDR3 region: CASSRGEPYEQYF. The CDR3 DNA is TGTGCCAGCAGCAGGGGGGAGCCCTACGAGCAGTACTTC. V usage is TRBV7-6 and J usage is TRBJ2-7; D is tentatively TRBD1 or TRBD2 (6 bases each). Trimming pared 5 bases from V and 2 bases from J, leaving 10 bases between. The CDR3 length is 13 residues. Germline V gene sequence: CDR1 SGHVS, CDR2 FNYEAQ.

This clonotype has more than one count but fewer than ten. CDR3 nucleotides: TGCAGTGCGCATACCGCAGGGTTCGGTAATTCACCCCTCCACTTT. Amino acid sequence: CSAHTAGFGNSPLHF. The V gene is TRBV20-1, the J gene TRBJ1-6, with D tentatively TRBD1 (5 bases). The CDR3 totals 15 residues. The germline gives CDR1 DFQATT, CDR2 SNEGSKA (reference sequence). V lost 6 bases to trimming and J lost 6 bases, with 18 bases between them.

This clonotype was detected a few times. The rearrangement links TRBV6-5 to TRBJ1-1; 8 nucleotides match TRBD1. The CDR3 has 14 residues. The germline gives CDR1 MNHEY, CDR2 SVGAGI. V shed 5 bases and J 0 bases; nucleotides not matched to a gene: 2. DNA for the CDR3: TGTGCCAGCAGTGGCAGGGGGCTGAACACTGAAGCTTTCTTT. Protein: CASSGRGLNTEAFF.

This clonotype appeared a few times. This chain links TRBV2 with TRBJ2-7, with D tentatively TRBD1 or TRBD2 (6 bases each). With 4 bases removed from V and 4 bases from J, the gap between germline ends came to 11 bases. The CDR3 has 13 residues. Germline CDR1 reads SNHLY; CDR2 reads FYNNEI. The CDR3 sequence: CASSGGGPYEQYV. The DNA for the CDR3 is TGTGCCAGCAGTGGAGGGGGGCCGTACGAGCAGTACGTC.

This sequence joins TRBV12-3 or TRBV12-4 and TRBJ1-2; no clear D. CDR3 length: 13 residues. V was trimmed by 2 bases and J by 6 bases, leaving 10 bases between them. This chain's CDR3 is CASSLKGYNGYTF. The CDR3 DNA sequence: TGTGCCAGCAGTTTAAAAGGTTATAATGGCTACACCTTC.

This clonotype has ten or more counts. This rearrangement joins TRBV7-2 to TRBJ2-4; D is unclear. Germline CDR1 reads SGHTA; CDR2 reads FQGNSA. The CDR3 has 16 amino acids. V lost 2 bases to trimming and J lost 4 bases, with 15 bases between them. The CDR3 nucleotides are TGTGCCAGCAGCTTACCGAGTACTTACCTTAAAAACATTCAGTACTTC. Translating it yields CASSLPSTYLKNIQYF.

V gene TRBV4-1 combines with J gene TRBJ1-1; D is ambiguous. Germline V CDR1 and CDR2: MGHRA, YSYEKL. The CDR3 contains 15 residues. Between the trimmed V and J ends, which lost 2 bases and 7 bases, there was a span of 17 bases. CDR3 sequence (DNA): TGCGCCAGCAGCCAATATGAGGGAGGATTCAGTGAAGCTTTCTTT. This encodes CASSQYEGGFSEAFF.

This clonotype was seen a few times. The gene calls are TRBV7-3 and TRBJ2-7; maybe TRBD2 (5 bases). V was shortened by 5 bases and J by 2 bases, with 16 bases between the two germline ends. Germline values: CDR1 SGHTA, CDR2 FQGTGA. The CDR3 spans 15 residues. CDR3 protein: CASSPQSGVAYEQYF. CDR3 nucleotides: TGTGCCAGCAGCCCCCAGTCCGGGGTCGCCTACGAGCAGTACTTC.

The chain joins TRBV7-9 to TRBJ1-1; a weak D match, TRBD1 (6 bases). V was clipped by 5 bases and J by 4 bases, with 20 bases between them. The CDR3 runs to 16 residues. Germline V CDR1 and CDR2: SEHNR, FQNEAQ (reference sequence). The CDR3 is CASSRIQAGVLTEAFF. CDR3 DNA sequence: TGTGCCAGCAGCCGAATCCAGGCAGGGGTTCTCACTGAAGCTTTCTTT. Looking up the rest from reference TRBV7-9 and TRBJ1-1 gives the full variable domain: DTGVSQNPRHKITKRGQNVTFRCDPISEHNRLYWYRQTLGQGPEFLTYFQNEAQLEKSRLLSDRFSAERPKGSFSTLEIQRTEQGDSAMYLCASSRIQAGVLTEAFFGQGTRLTVV.

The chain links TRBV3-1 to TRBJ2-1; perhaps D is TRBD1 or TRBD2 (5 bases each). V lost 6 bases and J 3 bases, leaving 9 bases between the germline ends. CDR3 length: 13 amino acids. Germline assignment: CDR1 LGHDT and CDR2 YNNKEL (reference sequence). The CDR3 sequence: CASRVGGYNEQFF. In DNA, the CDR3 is TGTGCCAGCAGAGTTGGGGGCTACAATGAGCAGTTCTTC.

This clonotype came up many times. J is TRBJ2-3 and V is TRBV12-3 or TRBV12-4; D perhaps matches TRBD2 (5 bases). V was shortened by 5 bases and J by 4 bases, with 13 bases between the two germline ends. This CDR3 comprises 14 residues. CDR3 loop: CASSRTGVPDTQYF. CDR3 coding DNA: TGTGCCAGCAGTCGTACCGGGGTCCCAGATACGCAGTATTTT.

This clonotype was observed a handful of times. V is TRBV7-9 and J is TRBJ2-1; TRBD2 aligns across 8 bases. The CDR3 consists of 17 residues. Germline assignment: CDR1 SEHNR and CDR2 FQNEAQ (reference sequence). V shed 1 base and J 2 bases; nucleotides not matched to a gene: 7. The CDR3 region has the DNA TGTGCCAGCAGCTTAGGCCCTTTAGCGGGGACCTACAATGAGCAGTTCTTC. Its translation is CASSLGPLAGTYNEQFF. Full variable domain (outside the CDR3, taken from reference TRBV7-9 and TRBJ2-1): DTGVSQNPRHKITKRGQNVTFRCDPISEHNRLYWYRQTLGQGPEFLTYFQNEAQLEKSRLLSDRFSAERPKGSFSTLEIQRTEQGDSAMYLCASSLGPLAGTYNEQFFGPGTRLTVL.

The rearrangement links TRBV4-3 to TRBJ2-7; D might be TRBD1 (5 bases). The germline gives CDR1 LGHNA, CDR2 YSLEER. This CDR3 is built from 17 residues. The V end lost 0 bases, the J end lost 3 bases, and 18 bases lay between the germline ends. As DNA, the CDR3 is TGCGCCAGCAGCCAAGATTTACCGCTTAAGGGGATCTACGAGCAGTACTTC. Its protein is CASSQDLPLKGIYEQYF.

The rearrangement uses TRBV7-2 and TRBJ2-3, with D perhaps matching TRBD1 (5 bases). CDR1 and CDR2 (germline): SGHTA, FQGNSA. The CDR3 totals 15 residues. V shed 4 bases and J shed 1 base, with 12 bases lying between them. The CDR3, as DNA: TGTGCCAGCAGCTCCAGGGTAAGGGGCACAGATACGCAGTATTTT. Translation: CASSSRVRGTDTQYF.

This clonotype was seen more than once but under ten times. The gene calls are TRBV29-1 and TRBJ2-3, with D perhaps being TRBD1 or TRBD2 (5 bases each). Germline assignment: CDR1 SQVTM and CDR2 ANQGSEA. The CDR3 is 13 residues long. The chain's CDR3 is CLTGDQFPDTQYF. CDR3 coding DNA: TGCTTAACTGGGGACCAATTCCCGGATACGCAGTATTTT.

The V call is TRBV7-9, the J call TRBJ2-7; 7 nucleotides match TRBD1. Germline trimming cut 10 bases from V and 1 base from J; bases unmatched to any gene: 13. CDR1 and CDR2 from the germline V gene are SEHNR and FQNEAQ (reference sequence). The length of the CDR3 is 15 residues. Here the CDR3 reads CAIRGQRDVSYEQYV. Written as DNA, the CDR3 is TGTGCCATCAGGGGACAGCGAGACGTTTCCTACGAGCAGTACGTC.

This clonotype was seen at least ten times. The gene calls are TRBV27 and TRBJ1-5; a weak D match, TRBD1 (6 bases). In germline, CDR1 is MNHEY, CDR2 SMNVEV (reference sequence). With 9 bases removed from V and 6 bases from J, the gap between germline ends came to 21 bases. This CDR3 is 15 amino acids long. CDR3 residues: CARYSEQGSFQPQHF. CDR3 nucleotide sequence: TGTGCCAGATACTCCGAACAGGGCTCGTTTCAGCCCCAGCATTTT.

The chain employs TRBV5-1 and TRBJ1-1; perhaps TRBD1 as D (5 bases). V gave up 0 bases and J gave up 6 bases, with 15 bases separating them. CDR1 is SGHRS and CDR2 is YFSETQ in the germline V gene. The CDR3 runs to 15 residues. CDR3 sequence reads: CASSLESSGLAEAFF. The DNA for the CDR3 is TGCGCCAGCAGCTTGGAATCGTCAGGGCTGGCTGAAGCTTTCTTT.

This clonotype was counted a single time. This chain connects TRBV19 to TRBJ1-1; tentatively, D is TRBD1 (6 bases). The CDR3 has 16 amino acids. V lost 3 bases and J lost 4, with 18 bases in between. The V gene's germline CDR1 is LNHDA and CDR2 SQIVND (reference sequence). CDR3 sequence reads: CASSMSAGGWATEAFF. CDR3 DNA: TGTGCCAGTAGTATGTCGGCCGGGGGCTGGGCCACTGAAGCTTTCTTT.

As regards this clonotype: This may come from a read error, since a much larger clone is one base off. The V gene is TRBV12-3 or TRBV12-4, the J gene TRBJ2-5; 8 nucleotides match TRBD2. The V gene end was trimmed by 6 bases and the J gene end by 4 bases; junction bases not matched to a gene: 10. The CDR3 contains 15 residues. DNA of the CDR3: TGTGCCAGCAGGTCCCAGGCGGGGGGCTTAGAGACCCAGTACTTC. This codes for CASRSQAGGLETQYF.

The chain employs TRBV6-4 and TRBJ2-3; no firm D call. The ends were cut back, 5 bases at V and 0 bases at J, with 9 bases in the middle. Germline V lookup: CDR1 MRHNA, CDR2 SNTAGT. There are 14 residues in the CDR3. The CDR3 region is CASSPVASTDTQYF. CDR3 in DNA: TGTGCCAGCAGTCCAGTTGCTAGCACAGATACGCAGTATTTT.

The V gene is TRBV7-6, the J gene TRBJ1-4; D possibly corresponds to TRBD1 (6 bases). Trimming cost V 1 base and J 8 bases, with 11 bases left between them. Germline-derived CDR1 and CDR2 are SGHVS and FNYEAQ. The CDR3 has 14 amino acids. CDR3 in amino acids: CASSLGTRGEKLFF. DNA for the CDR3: TGTGCCAGCAGCTTAGGAACAAGGGGGGAAAAACTGTTTTTT.

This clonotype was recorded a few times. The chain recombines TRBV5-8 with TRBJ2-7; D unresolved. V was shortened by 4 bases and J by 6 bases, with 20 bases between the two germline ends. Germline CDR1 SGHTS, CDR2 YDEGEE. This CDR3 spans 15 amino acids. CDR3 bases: TGTGCCAGCAGCAGTGGCATGGACGTTCCCGGCGAGCAGTACTTC. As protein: CASSSGMDVPGEQYF.

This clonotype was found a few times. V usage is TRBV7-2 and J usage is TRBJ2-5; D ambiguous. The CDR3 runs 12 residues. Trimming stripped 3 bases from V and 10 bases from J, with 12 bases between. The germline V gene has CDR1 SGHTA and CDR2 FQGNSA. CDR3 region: CASSLMTVGQYF. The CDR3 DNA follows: TGTGCCAGCAGCTTGATGACTGTGGGCCAGTACTTC.

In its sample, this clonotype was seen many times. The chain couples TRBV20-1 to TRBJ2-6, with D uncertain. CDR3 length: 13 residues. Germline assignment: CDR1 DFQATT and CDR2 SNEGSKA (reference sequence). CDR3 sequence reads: CIAALSGANVLTF. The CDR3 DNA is TGCATCGCCGCATTATCCGGGGCCAACGTCCTGACTTTC.